Below are 25 T cell receptor beta chains sequenced from a single sample in a study of CD8 T cells in Susac syndrome (dated by TCRdb to the late 2010s). The method behind the library was the immunoSEQ multiplex PCR assay. RNA was extracted using the RNeasy kit, and about 0.45 to 1 ug of the RNA was reverse transcribed with random hexamers. Using fastp trimming at Q25 and MiXCR clonotype assembly, TCRdb reanalyzed the public sequencing data and kept in-frame beta chains. Every entry covers one CDR3 protein and lists the most common genes and DNA from its rows. This sample comprises about 200,000 distinct CDR3 sequences, approximately 90% of them detected only once. Roughly 0.13% of the sample rests with the top ten. Material for sequencing was CD8+ T cells from PBMCs. These receptors all come from a human donor with multiple sclerosis.

The rearrangement links TRBV29-1 to TRBJ2-5; D is unclear. Germline V gene sequence: CDR1 SQVTM, CDR2 ANQGSEA. Trimming took off 2 bases at V and 2 bases at J, with 0 bases between the two ends. CDR3 length equals 10 residues. CDR3 in DNA: TGCAGCGTTGAACAAGAGACCCAGTACTTC. Its protein product is CSVEQETQYF. Using reference TRBV29-1 and TRBJ2-5 for the parts outside the CDR3, the full variable domain is SAVISQKPSRDICQRGTSLTIQCQVDSQVTMMFWYRQQPGQSLTLIATANQGSEATYESGFVIDKFPISRPNLTFSTLTVSNMSPEDSSIYLCSVEQETQYFGPGTRLLVL.

The chain links TRBV7-3 to TRBJ2-1; 10 nucleotides align to TRBD2. Trimming took 2 bases from V and 5 from J; bases not matched to a gene: 3. Germline V lookup: CDR1 SGHTA, CDR2 FQGTGA. The CDR3 extends over 15 amino acids. CDR3 amino acids: CASSLGTSANNEQFF. CDR3 nucleotide sequence: TGTGCCAGCAGCTTAGGGACTAGCGCGAACAATGAGCAGTTCTTC.

V gene TRBV9 combines with J gene TRBJ2-7; unclear D gene. This CDR3 is built from 16 residues. V lost 4 bases to trimming and J lost 3 bases, with 20 bases between them. Germline V gives CDR1 SGDLS, CDR2 YYNGEE. The CDR3 coding sequence is TGTGCCAGCAGCTCCAGTCAGACACTCCCTATCTACGAGCAGTACTTC. This sequence encodes CASSSSQTLPIYEQYF.

The J gene is TRBJ1-1, the V gene TRBV5-6; D remains unclear. From germline, CDR1 is SGHDT and CDR2 YYEEEE. The CDR3 loop spans 15 amino acids. Trimming took off 2 bases at V and 3 bases at J, with 14 bases between the two ends. The CDR3 nucleotides are TGTGCCAGCAGCTTCAAGCCCAAACTTCACACTGAAGCTTTCTTT. This codes for CASSFKPKLHTEAFF.

The chain links TRBV13 to TRBJ2-5, with D perhaps TRBD2 (5 bases). V gave up 1 base and J gave up 5 bases, with 8 bases separating them. The CDR3 consists of 13 residues. Germline V gene sequence: CDR1 PRHDT, CDR2 FYEKMQ (reference sequence). The CDR3 nucleotides read TGTGCCAGCAGCTTAGTGTCGGGGGAGACCCAGTACTTC. Amino acid sequence: CASSLVSGETQYF.

This chain connects TRBV9 to TRBJ1-5, with D unresolved. CDR3 size: 14 residues. V was cut by 0 bases and J by 6 bases, with 10 bases left in between. CDR1 is SGDLS, CDR2 YYNGEE, per germline. CDR3 residues: CASSVEGGSQPQHF. DNA of the CDR3: TGTGCCAGCAGCGTAGAGGGTGGTAGTCAGCCCCAGCATTTT. Using reference TRBV9 and TRBJ1-5 for the parts outside the CDR3, the full variable domain is DSGVTQTPKHLITATGQRVTLRCSPRSGDLSVYWYQQSLDQGLQFLIQYYNGEERAKGNILERFSAQQFPDLHSELNLSSLELGDSALYFCASSVEGGSQPQHFGDGTRLSIL.

The V call is TRBV5-1, the J call TRBJ2-1, with unresolved D. V was shortened by 3 bases and J by 0 bases, with 13 bases between the two germline ends. The germline V gene encodes CDR1 SGHRS and CDR2 YFSETQ. The CDR3 is 16 residues long. CDR3 residues: CASSSQGGSSYNEQFF. CDR3 sequence (DNA): TGCGCCAGCAGCTCGCAAGGCGGAAGCTCCTACAATGAGCAGTTCTTC.

The chain employs TRBV10-2 and TRBJ2-5; 8 positions match TRBD2. The germline CDR1 and CDR2 sequences are WSHSY and SAAADI. V gave up 0 bases and J gave up 5 bases; unmatched junction bases: 8. This CDR3 is 16 amino acids long. CDR3 nucleotide sequence: TGCGCCAGCAGTGAGTCGGTGGGGCGGGGGGCTGAGACCCAGTACTTC. Translating gives CASSESVGRGAETQYF.

This rearrangement joins TRBV7-3 to TRBJ1-2, with 10 bases matching TRBD1. The germline V gene has CDR1 SGHTA and CDR2 FQGTGA. There are 13 residues in the CDR3. V dropped 5 bases and J dropped 5; count of bases not matched to a gene: 2. The CDR3 protein is CASSLDRGYGYTF. For the CDR3, the DNA is TGTGCCAGCAGCCTGGACAGGGGGTATGGCTACACCTTC.

The DNA for the CDR3 is TGCGCCAGCAGCCTTTATACCAAGACAGGGTATATGGGAGCTTTCTTT. Translated: CASSLYTKTGYMGAFF. The chain recombines TRBV4-3 with TRBJ1-1; the match to TRBD1 covers 7 bases. The CDR3 is made up of 16 amino acids. Germline CDR1 reads LGHNA; CDR2 reads YSLEER. V dropped 4 bases and J dropped 10; count of bases not matched to a gene: 18.

This clonotype has only one observation. The genes are TRBV4-3 and TRBJ2-7; 9 bases are shared with TRBD2. V trimming: 2 bases; J trimming: 4 bases; junction bases outside the gene matches: 9. This CDR3 contains 16 residues. CDR1 is LGHNA and CDR2 is YSLEER in the germline V gene. CDR3 sequence: CASSQTVASGTYEQYF. CDR3 in DNA: TGCGCCAGCAGCCAAACAGTCGCTAGCGGGACATACGAGCAGTACTTC.

This chain uses TRBV7-9 with TRBJ2-1; 10 nucleotides line up with TRBD1. The J segment lost 5 bases and the V segment lost 5 bases, leaving 9 bases of the junction unmatched. This CDR3 is built from 16 residues. The germline V gene has CDR1 SEHNR and CDR2 FQNEAQ (reference sequence). The CDR3 bases are TGTGCCAGCAGCCTCCCGACAGGGGGCGCGGACAATGAGCAGTTCTTC. This encodes CASSLPTGGADNEQFF.

This rearrangement joins TRBV12-3 or TRBV12-4 to TRBJ1-6; D is unresolved. This CDR3 has 17 residues. The V end lost 6 bases, the J end lost 3 bases, and 18 bases lay between the germline ends. DNA of the CDR3: TGTGCCAGCAGCCATGAGAGTCCGAAATACTATAATTCACCCCTCCACTTT. Residues: CASSHESPKYYNSPLHF.

This clonotype appeared once. This sequence joins TRBV2 and TRBJ2-5; TRBD2 agrees at 7 bases. The CDR3 totals 12 residues. Germline loops: CDR1 SNHLY, CDR2 FYNNEI. V lost 7 bases and J lost 7; bases outside the gene matches: 6. The CDR3 protein is CASTKTGGTQYF. As DNA, the CDR3 is TGTGCCAGCACAAAGACGGGAGGGACCCAGTACTTC.

The chain carries TRBV12-3 or TRBV12-4 and TRBJ1-1; no reliable D call. The CDR3 length is 13 residues. Trimming pared 2 bases from V and 5 bases from J, leaving 9 bases between. CDR3 amino acids: CASSLRARTEAFF. The CDR3 nucleotides are TGTGCCAGCAGTTTAAGGGCCCGTACTGAAGCTTTCTTT.

This chain uses TRBV6-2 or TRBV6-3 with TRBJ1-2; 7 bases align to TRBD1. Per germline, CDR1 MNHEY and CDR2 SVGEGT. Unmatched junction bases numbered 15, after V lost 6 bases and J lost 5 bases. The length of the CDR3 is 16 residues. The CDR3 protein is CASRKRTGPLRYGYTF. CDR3 coding DNA: TGTGCCAGCAGAAAACGGACAGGCCCCTTGCGTTATGGCTACACCTTC.

This chain uses TRBV7-9 with TRBJ2-7; D unresolved. Germline V gives CDR1 SEHNR, CDR2 FQNEAQ (reference sequence). The V end lost 5 bases, the J end lost 3 bases, and 20 bases lay between the germline ends. The CDR3 has 16 residues. CDR3 DNA sequence: TGTGCCAGCAGCCCCGCTCGCACGAACCCGGACTACGAGCAGTACTTC. As protein: CASSPARTNPDYEQYF.

The V and J genes are TRBV7-9 and TRBJ2-7, with a tentative D call TRBD1 (6 bases). This CDR3 has 13 residues. The V gene's germline CDR1 is SEHNR and CDR2 FQNEAQ (reference sequence). Trimming shortened V by 4 bases and J by 5 bases, and 12 bases separated the two germline ends. CDR3 amino acids: CASSSTGFHEQYF. The DNA of the CDR3 is TGTGCCAGCAGCTCCACAGGGTTCCACGAGCAGTACTTC. Variable domain in full (rest from reference TRBV7-9 and TRBJ2-7): DTGVSQNPRHKITKRGQNVTFRCDPISEHNRLYWYRQTLGQGPEFLTYFQNEAQLEKSRLLSDRFSAERPKGSFSTLEIQRTEQGDSAMYLCASSSTGFHEQYFGPGTRLTVT.

The chain carries TRBV6-6 and TRBJ2-1; TRBD2 matches at 7 bases. The CDR3 is 14 amino acids. V trimming: 6 bases; J trimming: 0 bases; junction bases outside the gene matches: 2. Per germline, CDR1 MNHNY and CDR2 SVGAGI (reference sequence). In DNA, the CDR3 is TGTGCCAGCAGGGGGACTACCTCCTACAATGAGCAGTTCTTC. This sequence encodes CASRGTTSYNEQFF.

This clonotype has only a few counts. The chain links TRBV7-3 to TRBJ2-3; D remains unclear. Germline V gives CDR1 SGHTA, CDR2 FQGTGA. Between the trimmed V and J ends, which lost 4 bases and 5 bases, there was a span of 10 bases. This CDR3 contains 13 residues. The CDR3 loop reads CASSSIHLDTQYF. DNA for the CDR3: TGTGCCAGCAGCTCCATTCACCTAGATACGCAGTATTTT.

The CDR3 protein is CASSQVWPGAGELFF. The CDR3 DNA follows: TGTGCCAGCAGCCAAGTTTGGCCGGGGGCCGGGGAGCTGTTTTTT. V usage is TRBV3-1 and J usage is TRBJ2-2, with D perhaps TRBD2 (6 bases). V was cut by 1 base and J by 6 bases, with 12 bases left in between. The CDR3 is 15 amino acids. Germline V gene sequence: CDR1 LGHDT, CDR2 YNNKEL (reference sequence).

This chain joins TRBV3-1 and TRBJ2-1, with TRBD2 matching 12 bases. Germline V gene sequence: CDR1 LGHDT, CDR2 YNNKEL (reference sequence). Germline trimming cut 5 bases from V and 5 bases from J; bases unmatched to any gene: 7. The CDR3 contains 16 residues. DNA for the CDR3: TGTGCCAGCAGCATACGGACTAGCGGGATAAACAATGAGCAGTTCTTC. It translates to CASSIRTSGINNEQFF.

Written as DNA, the CDR3 is TGTGCCACCTGCTCGGGGTGGGGCACAGATACGCAGTATTTT. Amino acid sequence: CATCSGWGTDTQYF. The chain has TRBV15 and TRBJ2-3; weak D call: TRBD2 (5 bases). This CDR3 has 14 amino acids. V lost 8 bases and J 1 base, leaving 13 bases between the germline ends. The V gene's germline CDR1 is LNHNV and CDR2 YYDKDF (reference sequence).

V usage is TRBV12-3 or TRBV12-4 and J usage is TRBJ2-7; 9 nucleotides agree with TRBD2. Trimming at V came to 6 bases and at J to 0 bases, leaving 3 bases not matched to a gene. The CDR3 is 14 residues long. This CDR3 reads CASRLSGSSYEQYF. Here the CDR3 DNA reads TGTGCCAGCAGGCTTAGCGGGAGCTCCTACGAGCAGTACTTC.

This chain uses TRBV10-3 with TRBJ2-2; 10 bases line up with TRBD2. Trimming removed 3 bases from V and 7 bases from J; junction bases left unmatched: 8. CDR1 and CDR2 (germline): ENHRY, SYGVKD. CDR3 size: 16 residues. This chain's CDR3 is CAISETSGVQIGELFF. In DNA form, the CDR3 reads TGTGCCATCAGTGAAACTAGCGGGGTTCAAATCGGGGAGCTGTTTTTT.